This is a list of T cell receptor beta chains from one sample in a study of T-cell memory formation after mild COVID-19. TCRdb called the 5' RACE reads again in MiXCR, with one record for every CDR3 protein. The repertoire holds hundreds of thousands of distinct CDR3 sequences, with approximately 15% as singletons. Sequencing input: PBMCs or a T cell subset sorted from them (not recorded which). These receptor sequences come from a man between 18 and 29 years old who had mild COVID-19 (a few samples of this study predate the infection). Cell type and time point are not known. CDR3s include the opening cysteine and the closing phenylalanine or tryptophan. The D gene is left open where the match is weak. Size is stated for part of the rows, as once, few or many counts, or as a class when the clone is expanded.

j_call,d_call,clone_size,v_call,cdr3_aa,cdr3_nt
TRBJ2-5,TRBD2,few,TRBV20-1,CSAASSGGSRETQYF,TGCAGTGCCGCCTCTAGCGGGGGCAGCAGGGAGACCCAGTACTTC
TRBJ2-3,NA,NA,TRBV6-5,CASSPERSTDTQYF,TGTGCCAGCAGCCCAGAGCGGAGCACAGATACGCAGTATTTT
TRBJ2-1,TRBD2,NA,TRBV4-1,CASSQEPGLNYNEQFF,TGCGCCAGCAGCCAAGAGCCGGGACTAAATTACAATGAGCAGTTCTTC
TRBJ2-5,NA,few,TRBV12-3/TRBV12-4,CASSWGAGETQYF,TGTGCCAGCAGTTGGGGGGCCGGGGAGACCCAGTACTTC
TRBJ2-1,TRBD2,NA,TRBV4-2,CASSPGLAGALSYNEQFF,TGTGCCAGCAGCCCGGGACTAGCGGGGGCCCTCTCCTACAATGAGCAGTTCTTC
TRBJ2-2,NA,NA,TRBV7-2,CASSLGQLGSNTGELFF,TGTGCCAGCAGCTTAGGCCAACTGGGATCGAACACCGGGGAGCTGTTTTTT
TRBJ2-4,NA,few,TRBV11-2,CASSIDRLAKNIQYF,TGTGCCAGCAGCATCGACAGATTAGCCAAAAACATTCAGTACTTC
TRBJ2-5,TRBD2,few,TRBV6-5,CASSYSRQPGGETQYF,TGTGCCAGCAGTTACTCGAGGCAGCCCGGGGGGGAGACCCAGTACTTC
TRBJ2-3,NA,NA,TRBV6-2/TRBV6-3,CASSRLVRDTQYF,TGTGCCAGCAGCAGACTAGTCAGAGATACGCAGTATTTT
TRBJ2-5,TRBD2,few,TRBV5-8,CASSAGLAGAIKGGTQYF,TGTGCCAGCAGCGCGGGACTAGCGGGGGCGATAAAAGGGGGGACCCAGTACTTC
TRBJ2-3,NA,NA,TRBV20-1,CSARSGFGGTNTDTQYF,TGCAGTGCTAGAAGTGGGTTTGGGGGGACAAACACAGATACGCAGTATTTT
TRBJ2-7,NA,NA,TRBV7-2,CASTSTRGEQYF,TGTGCCAGCACCTCCACCCGAGGGGAGCAGTACTTC
TRBJ1-2,NA,many,TRBV5-1,CASSSSGIPDGGYTF,TGCGCCAGCAGCTCGTCCGGGATCCCCGATGGGGGCTACACCTTC
TRBJ2-7,NA,many,TRBV6-5,CASRERRGEQYF,TGTGCCAGCAGGGAGCGGCGGGGCGAGCAGTACTTC
TRBJ1-5,NA,NA,TRBV27,CASRPAGLNQPQHF,TGTGCCAGCAGGCCCGCGGGGCTCAATCAGCCCCAGCATTTT
TRBJ2-2,TRBD2,NA,TRBV11-2,CASSPLRGANTGELFF,TGTGCCAGCAGCCCGCTCCGGGGGGCGAACACCGGGGAGCTGTTTTTT
TRBJ2-6,NA,once,TRBV27,CASCPRQVSGANVLTF,TGTGCCAGCTGTCCCCGACAGGTCTCTGGGGCCAACGTCCTGACTTTC
TRBJ1-6,NA,few,TRBV6-6,CASSGGPGMNSPLHF,TGTGCCAGCTCAGGAGGCCCGGGCATGAATTCACCCCTCCACTTT
TRBJ2-7,TRBD1,NA,TRBV10-2,CASRSGTGGWYEQYF,TGCGCCAGCAGGTCGGGGACAGGGGGCTGGTACGAGCAGTACTTC
TRBJ1-2,NA,few,TRBV6-5,CASRSTGNYGYTF,TGTGCCAGCAGGTCGACTGGGAACTATGGCTACACCTTC
TRBJ1-5,NA,NA,TRBV19,CASTLGGAGQPQHF,TGTGCCAGTACCCTGGGGGGGGCCGGTCAGCCCCAGCATTTT
TRBJ2-5,TRBD1,NA,TRBV24-1,CATGDRETQYF,TGTGCCACCGGGGACAGGGAGACCCAGTACTTC
TRBJ2-2,TRBD2,NA,TRBV4-1,CASSQPGRGTNTGELFF,TGCGCCAGCAGCCAACCGGGGAGGGGAACGAACACCGGGGAGCTGTTTTTT
TRBJ2-2,NA,many,TRBV5-1,CASSGRATGELFF,TGCGCCAGCAGCGGCAGGGCAACCGGGGAGCTGTTTTTT
TRBJ2-1,NA,many,TRBV5-1,CASSFATGAYNEQFF,TGCGCCAGCAGCTTCGCCACGGGGGCCTACAATGAGCAGTTCTTC
TRBJ2-5,NA,few,TRBV28,CASRQPREGETQYF,TGTGCCAGCAGGCAACCCAGGGAAGGAGAGACCCAGTACTTC
TRBJ1-6,NA,NA,TRBV7-8,CASSPRRQIRNSPLHF,TGTGCCAGCAGCCCCAGGCGGCAGATCCGAAATTCACCCCTCCACTTT
TRBJ1-1,TRBD1,NA,TRBV29-1,CSVEGTGMNTEAFF,TGCAGCGTTGAAGGGACAGGGATGAACACTGAAGCTTTCTTT
TRBJ1-4,NA,few,TRBV4-1,CASSQEGHTNEKLFF,TGCGCCAGCAGCCAAGAAGGGCACACTAATGAAAAACTGTTTTTT
TRBJ1-1,TRBD1,NA,TRBV28,CASSWGGQGEAFF,TGTGCCAGCAGTTGGGGGGGACAGGGCGAAGCTTTCTTT
TRBJ2-7,TRBD1,NA,TRBV6-2/TRBV6-3,CASFRTGVGEQYF,TGTGCCAGCTTTCGGACAGGGGTAGGCGAGCAGTACTTC
TRBJ1-1,NA,few,TRBV7-2,CASISGVMGTSPGTEAFF,TGTGCCAGCATTTCTGGGGTAATGGGGACTTCCCCGGGGACTGAAGCTTTCTTT
TRBJ2-7,NA,NA,TRBV6-5,CASSPDREGYEQYF,TGTGCCAGCAGTCCGGACAGGGAGGGATACGAGCAGTACTTC
TRBJ1-6,TRBD1,few,TRBV5-1,CASSLDPQGAGNSPLHF,TGCGCCAGCAGCTTAGACCCACAGGGGGCCGGGAATTCACCCCTCCACTTT
TRBJ2-3,TRBD1,NA,TRBV7-2,CASSLRTGGPDTQYF,TGTGCCAGCAGCCTTAGGACAGGGGGGCCAGATACGCAGTATTTT
TRBJ1-2,NA,few,TRBV4-2,CASSQVGWEGGYTF,TGTGCCAGCAGCCAAGTAGGCTGGGAGGGAGGCTACACCTTC
TRBJ2-7,NA,many,TRBV5-6,CASSSWRAGNSYEQYF,TGTGCCAGCAGCTCATGGAGGGCAGGGAATTCCTACGAGCAGTACTTC
TRBJ1-1,NA,few,TRBV29-1,CSVFRNTEAFF,TGCAGCGTTTTCAGGAACACTGAAGCTTTCTTT
TRBJ2-3,NA,few,TRBV18,CASSRLATDTQYF,TGTGCCAGCTCACGTCTAGCCACAGATACGCAGTATTTT
TRBJ2-5,TRBD2,NA,TRBV4-2,CASSQSGGARETQYF,TGTGCCAGCAGCCAAAGCGGGGGGGCCCGCGAGACCCAGTACTTC
TRBJ2-3,TRBD2,NA,TRBV29-1,CSFGGARDTQYF,TGCAGCTTCGGGGGGGCCAGAGATACGCAGTATTTT
TRBJ2-4,NA,NA,TRBV7-9,CASSQLRGHAKNIQYF,TGTGCCAGCAGCCAGCTACGGGGCCACGCCAAAAACATTCAGTACTTC
TRBJ2-5,NA,few,TRBV11-2,CASSPGGLAAETQYF,TGTGCCAGCAGCCCCGGCGGGCTAGCTGCGGAGACCCAGTACTTC
TRBJ2-5,NA,few,TRBV6-4,CASSADRIHQETQYF,TGTGCCAGCAGCGCCGACAGGATACACCAAGAGACCCAGTACTTC
TRBJ2-2,NA,few,TRBV20-1,CSAPDRDSTNTGELFF,TGCAGTGCTCCCGACCGGGACTCTACGAACACCGGGGAGCTGTTTTTT
TRBJ2-3,TRBD1,NA,TRBV6-6,CASSYPTGLTDTQYF,TGTGCCAGCAGTTACCCGACAGGGCTCACAGATACGCAGTATTTT
TRBJ2-5,NA,few,TRBV29-1,CSVLRGYQETQYF,TGCAGCGTGCTTAGGGGTTACCAAGAGACCCAGTACTTC
TRBJ1-1,TRBD1,NA,TRBV4-3,CASSTGTGYFAFF,TGCGCCAGCAGTACCGGGACAGGGTATTTTGCTTTCTTT
TRBJ2-3,TRBD2,many,TRBV4-1,CASSQAVSGGTDTQYF,TGCGCCAGCAGCCAAGCCGTGAGCGGGGGCACAGATACGCAGTATTTT